This T cell receptor beta chain was observed in a study of graft-versus-host responses after intestinal transplantation. Study-level background: Once they had received anti-thymocyte globulin induction, all recipients took tacrolimus and steroids for about 3 years.

Data came from immunoSEQ multiplex PCR; TCRdb stores just in-frame clones and leaves some out. The repertoire holds approximately 80,000 clones, with about 89% as singletons. Overall study results and limits: With peak circulating GvH clone levels came an association with early post-transplant HvG declines. Among recipient marrow samples, GvH clones were found; some appeared first in ileum or blood.

In regard to this clone: Its specificity is unknown.

The CDR3 runs to 17 residues. Germline V CDR1 and CDR2: SQVTM, ANQGSEA. V lost 3 bases and J lost 1; bases outside the gene matches: 11. The sequence was collected from a human donor who received an intestinal transplant. The specimen was unstimulated CD4+ T cells sorted from spleen or lymph node cells, collected before intestinal transplant. The rearrangement joins TRBV29-1 to TRBJ2-5; 10 bases match TRBD2. CDR3 nucleotides: TGCAGCGTTGACGGCACTAGCGGGGCCGGGATCCAAGAGACCCAGTACTTC. It is translated as CSVDGTSGAGIQETQYF.